Listed below are T cell receptor beta chains from one sample, sequenced in a study of blood T cell repertoires in COVID-19. Using immunoSEQ multiplex PCR, the repertoire was profiled, and TCRdb retains in-frame clones only, with some absent. The sample lists roughly 290,000 clones; approximately 83% were seen once. Sequenced input: PBMCs or T cells enriched from blood (not recorded which). The receptors were sampled from a woman in her thirties who had recovered from COVID-19. CDR3s include the opening cysteine and the closing phenylalanine or tryptophan. A D gene is named only where the DNA matches it firmly. Clone size is stated in some rows and not others, as once, few, many or a class when expanded.

clone_size: once; v_call: TRBV7-9; j_call: TRBJ2-3; d_call: -; cdr3_nt: TGTGCCAGCAGCGCCCCAGGGACAGATACGCAGTATTTT; cdr3_aa: CASSAPGTDTQYF
clone_size: -; v_call: TRBV30; j_call: TRBJ2-5; d_call: TRBD1; cdr3_nt: TGTGCCTGGAGCGCGGGACAGGGTGGAGAGACCCAGTACTTC; cdr3_aa: CAWSAGQGGETQYF
clone_size: -; v_call: TRBV5-1; j_call: TRBJ2-5; d_call: -; cdr3_nt: TGCGCCAGCAGCTCGCCGGACAGCGCAGAGACCCAGTACTTC; cdr3_aa: CASSSPDSAETQYF
clone_size: -; v_call: TRBV5-1; j_call: TRBJ1-3; d_call: TRBD1; cdr3_nt: TGCGCCAGCAGCTTGGAACAGGGGGCTTTAGGTGGAAACACCATATATTTT; cdr3_aa: CASSLEQGALGGNTIYF
clone_size: -; v_call: TRBV9; j_call: TRBJ1-2; d_call: -; cdr3_nt: TGTGCCAGCAGCATACAGACAGGCAACGTCTATGGCTACACCTTC; cdr3_aa: CASSIQTGNVYGYTF
clone_size: -; v_call: TRBV28; j_call: TRBJ2-7; d_call: TRBD1; cdr3_nt: TGTGCCAGCACCTCGACAGGGGGCGCGAATCTCTACGAGCAGTACTTC; cdr3_aa: CASTSTGGANLYEQYF
clone_size: -; v_call: TRBV5-1; j_call: TRBJ2-1; d_call: TRBD1; cdr3_nt: TGCGCCAGCAGCACCCGGGACAGGGCCTACAATGAGCAGTTCTTC; cdr3_aa: CASSTRDRAYNEQFF
clone_size: -; v_call: TRBV28; j_call: TRBJ1-5; d_call: -; cdr3_nt: TGTGCCGCAGCAGTTTCGGCGGGTTACAATCAGCCCCAGCATTTT; cdr3_aa: CAAAVSAGYNQPQHF
clone_size: -; v_call: TRBV7-2; j_call: TRBJ2-5; d_call: -; cdr3_nt: TGTGCCAGCAGCTTAGCGGGGCAAGGGGGTAATTCGGAGACCCAGTACTTC; cdr3_aa: CASSLAGQGGNSETQYF
clone_size: many; v_call: TRBV27; j_call: TRBJ2-7; d_call: TRBD2; cdr3_nt: TGTGCCAGCAGTTTGGGGACTAGCGGGAGCATCGAGCAGTACTTC; cdr3_aa: CASSLGTSGSIEQYF
clone_size: -; v_call: TRBV10-2; j_call: TRBJ2-1; d_call: TRBD1; cdr3_nt: TGCGCCAGCAGACGAACAGGGGGTGAGCAGTTCTTC; cdr3_aa: CASRRTGGEQFF
clone_size: -; v_call: TRBV28; j_call: TRBJ2-7; d_call: -; cdr3_nt: TGTGCCAGCAGCCCGTATGGAGGCTATTACGAGCAGTACTTC; cdr3_aa: CASSPYGGYYEQYF
clone_size: -; v_call: TRBV5-1; j_call: TRBJ2-7; d_call: TRBD2; cdr3_nt: TGCGCCAGCAGCTTGGTACTGCACAGCGGGAGGGAAAGCTCCTACGAGCAGTACTTC; cdr3_aa: CASSLVLHSGRESSYEQYF
clone_size: once; v_call: TRBV11-3; j_call: TRBJ2-5; d_call: -; cdr3_nt: TGTGCCAGCAGCTTAGGTGGCGGGCAGCAAGAGACCCAGTACTTC; cdr3_aa: CASSLGGGQQETQYF
clone_size: -; v_call: TRBV4-1; j_call: TRBJ2-7; d_call: -; cdr3_nt: TGCGCCAGCAGCCAAGGAAGATTGGACAGCCCGTCCTACGAGCAGTACTTC; cdr3_aa: CASSQGRLDSPSYEQYF
clone_size: -; v_call: TRBV24-1; j_call: TRBJ1-5; d_call: TRBD1; cdr3_nt: TGTGCCACCAGCCGGGACAGCTTTAATCAGCCCCAGCATTTT; cdr3_aa: CATSRDSFNQPQHF
clone_size: -; v_call: TRBV28; j_call: TRBJ1-1; d_call: TRBD1; cdr3_nt: TGTGCCAGCACCCTTCCCCCGTCGACAGGGGAAATGAACACTGAAGCTTTCTTT; cdr3_aa: CASTLPPSTGEMNTEAFF
clone_size: -; v_call: TRBV9; j_call: TRBJ2-2; d_call: -; cdr3_nt: TGTGCCAGCAGGGTCACAGGAGTGAACACCGGGGAGCTGTTTTTT; cdr3_aa: CASRVTGVNTGELFF
clone_size: -; v_call: TRBV3-1/TRBV3-2; j_call: TRBJ2-5; d_call: TRBD1; cdr3_nt: TGTGCCAGCAGCCGGGACAGGGACCAAGAGACCCAGTACTTC; cdr3_aa: CASSRDRDQETQYF
clone_size: -; v_call: TRBV3-1/TRBV3-2; j_call: TRBJ2-7; d_call: -; cdr3_nt: TGTGCCAGCAGCCAAGCACCGACTACCTCCTACGAGCAGTACTTC; cdr3_aa: CASSQAPTTSYEQYF
clone_size: -; v_call: TRBV10-1; j_call: TRBJ1-1; d_call: -; cdr3_nt: TGCGCCAGCAGTGAGGGACGGGGAAACACTGAAGCTTTCTTT; cdr3_aa: CASSEGRGNTEAFF
clone_size: once; v_call: TRBV10-1; j_call: TRBJ2-3; d_call: TRBD2; cdr3_nt: TGCGCCAGCAGCCCGGGACTAGGGAGGTCAGATACGCAGTATTTT; cdr3_aa: CASSPGLGRSDTQYF
clone_size: -; v_call: TRBV6-5; j_call: TRBJ1-1; d_call: -; cdr3_nt: TGTGCCAGCAGTTACCGGGACACCACGAACACTGAAGCTTTCTTT; cdr3_aa: CASSYRDTTNTEAFF
clone_size: -; v_call: TRBV19; j_call: TRBJ1-1; d_call: -; cdr3_nt: TGTGCCAGTAGTATCCCCTTCTTGACTGAAGCTTTCTTT; cdr3_aa: CASSIPFLTEAFF
clone_size: -; v_call: TRBV19; j_call: TRBJ2-1; d_call: TRBD2; cdr3_nt: TGTGCCAGTAGTATAACAACTAGCGGGAGGAGGGGCAATGAGCAGTTCTTC; cdr3_aa: CASSITTSGRRGNEQFF
clone_size: -; v_call: TRBV5-8; j_call: TRBJ1-1; d_call: -; cdr3_nt: TGTGCCAGCAGCTTGGGAGGAGCGGCGGGGATTGTCGCTGAAGCTTTCTTT; cdr3_aa: CASSLGGAAGIVAEAFF
clone_size: once; v_call: TRBV15; j_call: TRBJ1-4; d_call: -; cdr3_nt: TGTGCCACCAGCCCAGGGGCAAGTGCAACTAATGAAAAACTGTTTTTT; cdr3_aa: CATSPGASATNEKLFF
clone_size: once; v_call: TRBV19; j_call: TRBJ1-3; d_call: -; cdr3_nt: TGTGCCAGTAGACGTGGGGGCATACGCTCTGGAAACACCATATATTTT; cdr3_aa: CASRRGGIRSGNTIYF
clone_size: once; v_call: TRBV10-2; j_call: TRBJ1-1; d_call: -; cdr3_nt: TGCGCCAGCAGTGTTGGGGGGAGAGGTACTGAAGCTTTCTTT; cdr3_aa: CASSVGGRGTEAFF
clone_size: -; v_call: TRBV30; j_call: TRBJ2-7; d_call: -; cdr3_nt: TGTGCCTGGAGTATCCGGGACTCCTACGAGCAGTACTTC; cdr3_aa: CAWSIRDSYEQYF
clone_size: -; v_call: TRBV5-4; j_call: TRBJ2-5; d_call: TRBD1; cdr3_nt: TGTGCCAGCAGCGGCCGGGACAGGGAGGAGACCCAGTACTTC; cdr3_aa: CASSGRDREETQYF
clone_size: -; v_call: TRBV29-1; j_call: TRBJ2-7; d_call: -; cdr3_nt: TGCAGCGTAGACACACAGGGCCACTCCTACGAGCAGTACTTC; cdr3_aa: CSVDTQGHSYEQYF
clone_size: few; v_call: TRBV7-8; j_call: TRBJ1-2; d_call: TRBD1; cdr3_nt: TGTGCCAGCAGCCAGGGACAGAGCTATGGCTACACCTTC; cdr3_aa: CASSQGQSYGYTF
clone_size: -; v_call: TRBV13; j_call: TRBJ1-2; d_call: TRBD1; cdr3_nt: TGTGCCAGCAGCTTCGAGCGACAGGGCGACTATGGCTACACCTTC; cdr3_aa: CASSFERQGDYGYTF
clone_size: -; v_call: TRBV24-1; j_call: TRBJ2-3; d_call: -; cdr3_nt: TGTGCCACCAGTGTTCCGGGTATCACAGATACGCAGTATTTT; cdr3_aa: CATSVPGITDTQYF
clone_size: few; v_call: TRBV7-8; j_call: TRBJ2-3; d_call: -; cdr3_nt: TGTGCCAGCAGCCTACAGGGGGGGACAGATACGCAGTATTTT; cdr3_aa: CASSLQGGTDTQYF
clone_size: once; v_call: TRBV5-5; j_call: TRBJ2-7; d_call: TRBD1; cdr3_nt: TGTGCCAGCAGTTCGGCCGGGACAGGCGTCCTCTACGAGCAGTACTTC; cdr3_aa: CASSSAGTGVLYEQYF
clone_size: -; v_call: TRBV4-2; j_call: TRBJ1-3; d_call: -; cdr3_nt: TGTGCCAGCTACTCTGGAAACACCATATATTTT; cdr3_aa: CASYSGNTIYF
clone_size: -; v_call: TRBV7-9; j_call: TRBJ1-4; d_call: -; cdr3_nt: TGTGCCAGCAGCTTTCCCAGGGCTGCTAATGAAAAACTGTTTTTT; cdr3_aa: CASSFPRAANEKLFF
clone_size: -; v_call: TRBV3-1/TRBV3-2; j_call: TRBJ2-1; d_call: TRBD2; cdr3_nt: TGTGCCAGCAGCCCAACCCGGCTAGCGGGGGGTGATGAGCAGTTCTTC; cdr3_aa: CASSPTRLAGGDEQFF
clone_size: -; v_call: TRBV2; j_call: TRBJ1-1; d_call: -; cdr3_nt: TGTGCCAGCAGTGAAAGGGGCGCAGGGGCGCTCACTGAAGCTTTCTTT; cdr3_aa: CASSERGAGALTEAFF
clone_size: -; v_call: TRBV10-1; j_call: TRBJ2-3; d_call: -; cdr3_nt: TGCGCCAGCAGTGAACCGGGATCCACAGATACGCAGTATTTT; cdr3_aa: CASSEPGSTDTQYF
clone_size: -; v_call: TRBV19; j_call: TRBJ1-6; d_call: -; cdr3_nt: TGTGCCAGTAGCCTCCCCACACAGGCGCCACGATCACCCCTCCACTTT; cdr3_aa: CASSLPTQAPRSPLHF
clone_size: medium-sized; v_call: TRBV6-4; j_call: TRBJ2-1; d_call: TRBD2; cdr3_nt: TGTGCCAGCAGTGACTCTAGCGGGGGGGCCAATGAGCAGTTCTTC; cdr3_aa: CASSDSSGGANEQFF
clone_size: -; v_call: TRBV25-1; j_call: TRBJ2-7; d_call: -; cdr3_nt: TGTGCCAGCAGTGAGCGCGGAGGTAACACCTACGAGCAGTACTTC; cdr3_aa: CASSERGGNTYEQYF
clone_size: -; v_call: TRBV27; j_call: TRBJ2-3; d_call: TRBD2; cdr3_nt: TGTGCCAGCAGTTTCTTATCTGCGGGGGGGCCCCACCGATCCACAGATACGCAGTATTTT; cdr3_aa: CASSFLSAGGPHRSTDTQYF
clone_size: -; v_call: TRBV19; j_call: TRBJ1-2; d_call: -; cdr3_nt: TGTGCCAGTAGTACGACAGGTCCCTTAGGCTATGGCTACACCTTC; cdr3_aa: CASSTTGPLGYGYTF
clone_size: -; v_call: TRBV11-3; j_call: TRBJ2-7; d_call: -; cdr3_nt: TGTGCCAGCAGCTCATCAGGGACCTACGAGCAGTACTTC; cdr3_aa: CASSSSGTYEQYF
clone_size: -; v_call: TRBV19; j_call: TRBJ1-2; d_call: -; cdr3_nt: TGTGCCAGTACTATCATCGACGGGGGTGGCTACACCTTC; cdr3_aa: CASTIIDGGGYTF
clone_size: -; v_call: TRBV14; j_call: TRBJ2-7; d_call: -; cdr3_nt: TGTGCCAGCAGCCAAGGGTACAGGGATTCATCCTACGAGCAGTACTTC; cdr3_aa: CASSQGYRDSSYEQYF
clone_size: -; v_call: TRBV19; j_call: TRBJ1-4; d_call: -; cdr3_nt: TGTGCCAGTAGTATAAGGCGACAGGTGGCAACTAATGAAAAACTGTTTTTT; cdr3_aa: CASSIRRQVATNEKLFF
clone_size: -; v_call: TRBV7-9; j_call: TRBJ1-2; d_call: -; cdr3_nt: TGTGCCAGCAGCGCAGTGGATGGCTACACCTTC; cdr3_aa: CASSAVDGYTF
clone_size: once; v_call: TRBV27; j_call: TRBJ2-7; d_call: TRBD2; cdr3_nt: TGTGCCAGCAGTAGGGGTTCTAAAGGGACTAGCGGTTCCTACGAGCAGTACTTC; cdr3_aa: CASSRGSKGTSGSYEQYF
clone_size: -; v_call: TRBV10-3; j_call: TRBJ2-1; d_call: TRBD2; cdr3_nt: TGTGCCATCAGAAGGGGACTAGCGGGTTTCAATGAGCAGTTCTTC; cdr3_aa: CAIRRGLAGFNEQFF